The sample holds many counts of the clone carrying this T cell receptor (beta chain). Its antigen is unidentified. The record originates from a study of Ad26.COV2.S vaccination and SARS-CoV-2 variants. Study summary: The study gave Ad26.COV2.S intramuscularly, once or twice 56 days apart. General study findings and limits: Overall T cell responses may have been underestimated by the analyses of TCR breadth and depth.

Treatment noted: over 15 received Ad26.COV2.S at low or high dose, single or two shots; 5 received placebo; per-sample allocation not given. Samples were taken on day 63 after the first vaccine or placebo injection. Boston supplied an adult donor aged 18-55 years. The study used a vaccine consisting of an Ad26 vector that expressed Wuhan-strain SARS-CoV-2 spike. Germline CDR1 is GTSNPN and CDR2 is SVGIG (reference sequence). V was shortened by 1 base and J by 5 bases, with 12 bases between the two germline ends. The CDR3 sequence is 14 residues long. Assay used: immunoSEQ multiplex PCR; TCRdb lists only in-frame clones, some missing. The table includes over 200,000 clones, roughly 90% detected once.

This specimen was peripheral blood, taken in a trial of Ad26.COV2.S vaccine versus placebo. The chain is built from TRBV30 and TRBJ1-5; the D is unclear. This receptor was obtained from a person aged 18-65 years who received the Ad26.COV2.S COVID-19 vaccine or a placebo. The CDR3 loop reads CAWSEGKEYQPQHF. The CDR3, as DNA: TGTGCCTGGAGTGAGGGCAAAGAGTATCAGCCCCAGCATTTT.